Sequencing of this TCR beta chain was carried out in a study of blood T cell repertoires in COVID-19. Using immunoSEQ multiplex PCR, the repertoire was profiled, and TCRdb retains in-frame clones only, with some absent. The table includes about 100,000 clones, 65% to 90% detected once. Germline CDR1 reads KGHSH; CDR2 reads LQKENI. CDR3 size: 13 residues. Deletions cut 3 bases from V and 2 bases from J, with 7 bases between. The sequencing sample was made of PBMCs or T cells enriched from blood (not recorded which). The receptor comes from a woman aged 45-65 years who had recovered from COVID-19. The chain links TRBV18 to TRBJ1-1, with no clear D. The CDR3 here is CASSPGSNTEAFF. The CDR3 DNA follows: TGTGCCAGCTCACCGGGGAGCAACACTGAAGCTTTCTTT.